This TCR beta chain was found in a study of early T cells in non-severe SARS-CoV-2 infection. Via MiXCR, TCRdb re-called the 5' RACE reads, giving one row per CDR3 protein. The sample lists about 40,000 distinct CDR3 sequences, roughly 5.9% occurring once. Many counts were recorded for this clonotype. Germline loops: CDR1 KGHDR, CDR2 SFDVKD. V was pared by 5 bases and J by 1 base, with 14 bases between. There are 16 residues in the CDR3. The V call is TRBV24-1, the J call TRBJ2-1; weak D call: TRBD1 (5 bases). This TCR derives from an adult who was a healthcare worker with PCR-confirmed SARS-CoV-2 infection or an uninfected control (not recorded which). The sequenced sample consisted of whole blood. As DNA, the CDR3 is TGTGCCACCAGTGTTCAGGGTATGGGATCCTACAATGAGCAGTTCTTC. Encoded protein: CATSVQGMGSYNEQFF.